The clone carrying this TCR beta chain was observed a handful of times. The antigen is unknown. Amplified TCR beta CDR3 regions derived from RNA transcripts. HTBI primers drove first-round RT-PCR of the TCR CDR3. TCRdb fed the multiplex PCR reads into MiXCR, producing one record per CDR3 protein. The repertoire holds approximately 500,000 distinct CDR3 sequences, with under 60% as singletons. CDR3 length: 13 amino acids. The V gene's germline CDR1 is LGHDT and CDR2 YNNKEL (reference sequence). J was trimmed by 0 bases and V by 9 bases; bases with no gene match: 2. This sample is drawn from a study of T cells in Graves' hyperthyroidism and ophthalmopathy. Broader study findings: The model made its ophthalmopathy prediction, and onset followed a median about 6 months later.

The V gene is TRBV3-1, the J gene TRBJ2-7; TRBD2 aligns across 10 bases. This TCR was sampled from a woman under 30 with Graves' hyperthyroidism. The sequencing sample was made of peripheral blood or thyroid tissue (not recorded which). The CDR3 here is CASGLADSYEQYF. CDR3 sequence (DNA): TGTGCCAGTGGACTAGCGGACTCCTACGAGCAGTACTTC.